One and the same sample provided the 15 T cell receptor beta chains below, sequenced in a study of shared clonotypes between healthy human individuals. Profiling relied on immunoSEQ multiplex PCR, and the TCRdb table lists in-frame clones only, not all of them. The table lists about 2,100,000 clones, 90% to 95% of them singletons. Naive CD8 cells, CD45RO-negative and positively selected for CCR7, excluded terminally differentiated effector memory CD45RA+ cells. The sequenced material came from naive CD8+ T cells from PBMCs. All receptors derive from a man between 18 and 35 years old in good health. Some clones in this sample may be carry-over from other donors' samples.

A note on this clone: In the same sample, other DNA sequences code for this CDR3. The chain couples TRBV4-1 to TRBJ2-5; 10 nucleotides match TRBD1. This CDR3 is built from 15 residues. Trimming removed 4 bases from V and 1 base from J; junction bases left unmatched: 3. CDR1 MGHRA and CDR2 YSYEKL come from the germline V gene. CDR3 sequence: CASSLRTGGQETQYF. The CDR3 DNA is TGCGCCAGCAGCCTCAGGACAGGGGGCCAAGAGACCCAGTACTTC.

This clone appeared once. The chain carries TRBV5-6 and TRBJ1-2; D is uncertain. CDR3 length: 14 residues. Germline CDR1 SGHDT, CDR2 YYEEEE. The V and J ends lost 1 base and 8 bases respectively, with 15 bases between them. DNA for the CDR3: TGTGCCAGCAGCTTGATGGGGTACACGATGGGCTACACCTTC. Its protein product is CASSLMGYTMGYTF.

Worth noting for this clone: This specimen includes other DNA sequences encoding the same CDR3. The chain carries TRBV10-3 and TRBJ2-7; D is ambiguous. Between the trimmed V and J ends, which lost 0 bases and 2 bases, there was a span of 11 bases. CDR1 ENHRY and CDR2 SYGVKD come from the germline V gene. This CDR3 comprises 15 residues. In DNA, the CDR3 is TGTGCCATCAGTGAGTCGGGGTTAGTAACCTACGAGCAGTACTTC. Its protein is CAISESGLVTYEQYF.

This chain links TRBV5-4 with TRBJ2-5; D might be TRBD2 (6 bases). Germline loops: CDR1 SGHNT, CDR2 YYREEE (reference sequence). The CDR3 has 13 residues. V lost 6 bases and J 2 bases, leaving 11 bases between the germline ends. This CDR3 reads CASTGTLQETQYF. CDR3 sequence (DNA): TGTGCCAGCACTGGGACTTTACAAGAGACCCAGTACTTC.

The count of this clone is one. The gene calls are TRBV27 and TRBJ2-1, with 10 bases fitting TRBD2. The CDR3 is 14 amino acids. Germline CDR1 MNHEY, CDR2 SMNVEV (reference sequence). V gave up 7 bases and J gave up 8 bases; unmatched junction bases: 8. This CDR3 reads CASTFRGTSDEQFF. The CDR3 DNA reads as TGTGCCAGCACCTTCCGGGGGACTAGCGATGAGCAGTTCTTC.

Only a few counts were recorded for this clone. The chain uses TRBV5-4 and TRBJ2-4; the D is unclear. Germline CDR1 is SGHNT and CDR2 is YYREEE (reference sequence). Trimming left V 5 bases short and J 8 bases short, with 20 bases between. This CDR3 comprises 15 residues. The CDR3, as DNA: TGTGCCAGCAGGGACCGCGGATCTCGTCTTGACATTCAGTACTTC. Translation gives CASRDRGSRLDIQYF.

The rearrangement links TRBV28 to TRBJ2-7, with D possibly called TRBD1 or TRBD2 (5 bases each). The CDR3 contains 14 residues. Germline lookup yields CDR1 MDHEN and CDR2 SYDVKM. Trimming removed 5 bases at V and 2 bases at J, with 13 bases between. CDR3 nucleotide sequence: TGTGCCAGCAGTCAGGGCGGGCTCGCCTACGAGCAGTACTTC. It yields the protein CASSQGGLAYEQYF.

CDR3 nucleotide sequence: TGCAGCGTGCTGACGGGGACCTACGAGCAGTACTTC. Translation: CSVLTGTYEQYF. The rearrangement joins TRBV29-1 to TRBJ2-7, with TRBD2 as a possible D gene (5 bases). V gave up 6 bases and J gave up 2 bases, with 11 bases separating them. The CDR3 extends over 12 amino acids. The V gene's germline CDR1 is SQVTM and CDR2 ANQGSEA.

CDR3 sequence reads: CASSVEVAGVDEQYF. CDR3 nucleotides: TGTGCCAGCAGCGTAGAGGTAGCGGGAGTGGACGAGCAGTACTTC. V gene TRBV9 combines with J gene TRBJ2-7, with 9 positions matching TRBD2. Trimming cost V 0 bases and J 5 bases; bases outside gene matches: 6. Germline V CDR1 and CDR2: SGDLS, YYNGEE. The CDR3 consists of 15 residues.

The chain uses TRBV7-6 and TRBJ2-1; 9 bases agree with TRBD2. The CDR3 is 16 residues long. With 0 bases clipped from V and 10 bases from J, the junction kept 10 bases outside the gene matches. Germline V gives CDR1 SGHVS, CDR2 FNYEAQ. The CDR3, as DNA: TGTGCCAGCAGCTTAGCGACGGCTAGCGGGGACACAGAGCAGTTCTTC. Encoded protein: CASSLATASGDTEQFF. Full variable domain (missing parts from reference TRBV7-6 and TRBJ2-1): GAGVSQSPRYKVTKRGQDVALRCDPISGHVSLYWYRQALGQGPEFLTYFNYEAQQDKSGLPNDRFSAERPEGSISTLTIQRTEQRDSAMYRCASSLATASGDTEQFFGPGTRLTVL.

The V call is TRBV9, the J call TRBJ2-7, with D possibly called TRBD1 or TRBD2 (5 bases each). From germline, CDR1 is SGDLS and CDR2 YYNGEE. The CDR3 runs to 16 residues. The V gene lost 4 bases and the J gene lost 0 bases, with 17 bases spanning the gap. CDR3 DNA: TGTGCCAGCAGCCCTCCCGGGGCAAGGTACTCCTACGAGCAGTACTTC. This codes for CASSPPGARYSYEQYF.

This sequence joins TRBV7-9 and TRBJ1-1; the D gene is possibly TRBD1 (6 bases). The CDR3 covers 14 residues. The germline V gene has CDR1 SEHNR and CDR2 FQNEAQ (reference sequence). Between the trimmed V and J ends, which lost 6 bases and 5 bases, there was a span of 16 bases. CDR3: CASSGGTPRTEAFF. The CDR3 nucleotides read TGTGCCAGCAGTGGGGGCACCCCGAGGACTGAAGCTTTCTTT. The full variable domain, completed using reference TRBV7-9 and TRBJ1-1, is DTGVSQNPRHKITKRGQNVTFRCDPISEHNRLYWYRQTLGQGPEFLTYFQNEAQLEKSRLLSDRFSAERPKGSFSTLEIQRTEQGDSAMYLCASSGGTPRTEAFFGQGTRLTVV.

The J gene is TRBJ2-7, the V gene TRBV7-9, with 7 bases lining up with TRBD2. The CDR3 consists of 13 residues. J was trimmed by 2 bases and V by 8 bases; bases with no gene match: 6. Germline lookup yields CDR1 SEHNR and CDR2 FQNEAQ (reference sequence). The CDR3 protein is CASCTSETYEQYF. CDR3 DNA: TGTGCCAGCTGTACTAGCGAAACCTACGAGCAGTACTTC. Full variable domain (outside the CDR3, taken from reference TRBV7-9 and TRBJ2-7): DTGVSQNPRHKITKRGQNVTFRCDPISEHNRLYWYRQTLGQGPEFLTYFQNEAQLEKSRLLSDRFSAERPKGSFSTLEIQRTEQGDSAMYLCASCTSETYEQYFGPGTRLTVT.

The J gene is TRBJ2-1, the V gene TRBV4-2; 11 bases match TRBD2. This CDR3 has 16 residues. The junction had 5 bases not matched to a gene; V was cut back by 0 bases and J by 7 bases. The germline V gene has CDR1 LGHNA and CDR2 YNFKEQ. In DNA form, the CDR3 reads TGTGCCAGCAGCCAAGATTTAGCGGGAGGGCCGAATGAGCAGTTCTTC. This encodes CASSQDLAGGPNEQFF.

This clone was seen a single time. The V gene is TRBV11-2, the J gene TRBJ2-2; 9 bases are a match to TRBD2. Germline V gives CDR1 SGHAT, CDR2 FQNNGV. Germline trimming cut 5 bases from V and 4 bases from J; bases unmatched to any gene: 11. The length of the CDR3 is 17 residues. The CDR3, as DNA: TGTGCCAGCAGCCGACAGTTCGCGGGAGGGAGCACCGGGGAGCTGTTTTTT. Its protein product is CASSRQFAGGSTGELFF.